Presented here are 24 T cell receptor beta chains from one specimen sequenced in a study of CD8 T cells in ankylosing spondylitis. TCRdb independently ran MiXCR on the 5' RACE reads; one entry per CDR3 protein. The table shows 250,000 to 400,000 distinct CDR3 sequences, with under 14% occurring only once. Sequenced: blood, either unsorted or a sorted T cell fraction (not recorded which). These receptors were collected from a female donor with ankylosing spondylitis or in good health (not recorded which).

This clonotype was counted between two and nine times. The chain has TRBV20-1 and TRBJ2-3; either TRBD1 or TRBD2 may supply D (5 bases each). From germline, CDR1 is DFQATT and CDR2 SNEGSKA (reference sequence). V lost 1 base and J lost 6, with 11 bases in between. The CDR3 runs to 13 residues. CDR3 in amino acids: CSARARGGDTQYF. For the CDR3, the DNA is TGCAGTGCTAGAGCCCGGGGCGGGGATACGCAGTATTTT.

This clonotype occurred a few times. The chain carries TRBV25-1 and TRBJ2-1; TRBD2 is a possible D gene (5 bases). Trimming removed 4 bases at V and 5 bases at J, with 24 bases between. The CDR3 has 18 residues. Germline V gene data show CDR1 as MGHDK and CDR2 as SYGVNS. The CDR3 sequence: CASSGLILSGRTDNEQFF. The CDR3 coding sequence is TGTGCCAGCAGTGGTTTAATCTTGTCGGGGAGAACTGACAATGAGCAGTTCTTC.

Details on this clonotype: Since a much larger clone is just one base distant, this may be a read error. The rearrangement uses TRBV29-1 and TRBJ1-1; D might be TRBD1 (5 bases). The CDR3 totals 11 residues. Trimming took 4 bases from V and 10 from J, leaving 13 bases between them. Germline V CDR1 and CDR2: SQVTM, ANQGSEA. This CDR3 is CSVADTELAFF. As DNA, the CDR3 is TGCAGCGTTGCGGACACGGAGTTAGCTTTCTTT.

V is TRBV9 and J is TRBJ2-4; TRBD1 agrees at 9 bases. This CDR3 has 16 amino acids. The germline V gene encodes CDR1 SGDLS and CDR2 YYNGEE. J gave up 5 bases and V 0 bases, and 6 bases lay outside the gene matches. This CDR3 is CASSVAGQGTQNIQYF. The CDR3 nucleotides read TGTGCCAGCAGCGTAGCAGGACAGGGGACCCAAAACATTCAGTACTTC.

In this sample, this clonotype turned up a few times. The gene calls are TRBV6-5 and TRBJ2-1, with 13 bases lining up with TRBD2. Germline lookup yields CDR1 MNHEY and CDR2 SVGAGI. V dropped 4 bases and J dropped 4; count of bases not matched to a gene: 7. The CDR3 is 17 residues long. As DNA, the CDR3 is TGTGCCAGCAGTTTCTACCGGACTAGCGGGAGTTACAATGAGCAGTTCTTC. Translated, it gives CASSFYRTSGSYNEQFF.

The V gene is TRBV5-1, the J gene TRBJ2-6; 8 bases align to TRBD1. The CDR3 sequence is 16 residues long. Per germline, CDR1 SGHRS and CDR2 YFSETQ. The ends lost 3 bases at V and 0 bases at J; junction bases unmatched: 2. The DNA of the CDR3 is TGCGCCAGCAGCTCGGGGACAGGCTCTGGGGCCAACGTCCTGACTTTC. It encodes CASSSGTGSGANVLTF.

This clonotype came up many times. Sequence at one end of the junction differs from germline and may be a read error. The rearrangement links TRBV20-1 to TRBJ1-1; D gene uncertain. Germline CDR1 and CDR2: DFQATT and SNEGSKA (reference sequence). CDR3 length: 12 amino acids. The CDR3 reads CSAGDGKTEAFF. Written as DNA, the CDR3 is TGCAGTGCTGGAGACGGGAAGACTGAAGCTTTCTTT.

The chain joins TRBV18 to TRBJ1-4; D is undetermined. The germline gives CDR1 KGHSH, CDR2 LQKENI. Trimming took 2 bases from V and 4 from J, leaving 11 bases between them. This CDR3 has 15 amino acids. The CDR3 DNA reads TGTGCCAGCTCACCAATCGCGGCAAGTAATGAAAAACTGTTTTTT. Amino acid sequence: CASSPIAASNEKLFF.

This clonotype was seen many times. The chain uses TRBV10-3 and TRBJ2-3, with D possibly matching TRBD2 (5 bases). The CDR3 length is 16 residues. V lost 2 bases and J 4 bases, leaving 16 bases between the germline ends. Looked up from germline, CDR1 is ENHRY and CDR2 is SYGVKD. The CDR3 nucleotides are TGTGCCATCAGTGAGAGGGCGAGCGAGGGATCAGATACGCAGTATTTT. Translated, it gives CAISERASEGSDTQYF.

With regard to this clonotype: This could be a read error, since a much larger clone is one nucleotide away. The chain links TRBV24-1 to TRBJ2-1, with a tentative D call TRBD1 (6 bases). From germline, CDR1 is KGHDR and CDR2 SFDVKD. This CDR3 region has 14 residues. Written as DNA, the CDR3 is TGTGCCACCAGTGGGCAGGGGTCCTACAATGAGCAGCTCTTC. Protein: CATSGQGSYNEQLF.

Ten or more counts support this clonotype. The J gene is TRBJ1-5, the V gene TRBV29-1, with a tentative D call TRBD1 (5 bases). The ends were cut back, 4 bases at V and 7 bases at J, with 11 bases in the middle. The length of the CDR3 is 12 residues. Germline-derived CDR1 and CDR2 are SQVTM and ANQGSEA. The DNA of the CDR3 is TGCAGCGTTGGGACGGGGGGACAGCCCCAGCATTTT. Its protein product is CSVGTGGQPQHF.

This clonotype was found a few times. The rearrangement joins TRBV7-2 to TRBJ2-7; D remains ambiguous. Trimming cost V 1 base and J 7 bases, with 20 bases left between them. Germline V lookup: CDR1 SGHTA, CDR2 FQGNSA. The CDR3 runs to 16 residues. The CDR3 DNA follows: TGTGCCAGCAGCTTAGGGGTTCAAGGAAGAGTGGGGGAGCAGTACTTC. Translating it yields CASSLGVQGRVGEQYF.

The J gene is TRBJ1-4, the V gene TRBV18; no firm D call. Germline V gene data show CDR1 as KGHSH and CDR2 as LQKENI. There are 15 residues in the CDR3. V lost 1 base and J lost 3, with 9 bases in between. CDR3 loop: CASSPRRTANEKLFF. DNA for the CDR3: TGTGCCAGCTCACCACGTCGGACTGCTAATGAAAAACTGTTTTTT.

This clonotype occurred a few times. The rearrangement joins TRBV12-3 or TRBV12-4 to TRBJ2-3; the D gene is possibly TRBD2 (7 bases). The CDR3 extends over 16 amino acids. V was clipped by 1 base and J by 6 bases, with 17 bases between them. The DNA for the CDR3 is TGTGCCAGCAGTTTAGGGTTACTAGGGGGAGGGGATACGCAGTATTTT. It encodes CASSLGLLGGGDTQYF.

This clonotype was counted many times. The gene calls are TRBV5-1 and TRBJ2-7; a weak D match, TRBD2 (6 bases). The CDR3 has 15 residues. The germline V and J ends were trimmed by 0 bases and 3 bases, with 13 bases remaining between them. Germline lookup yields CDR1 SGHRS and CDR2 YFSETQ. The CDR3 here is CASSLAGTSLYEQYF. CDR3 in DNA: TGCGCCAGCAGCTTGGCAGGGACTTCCCTCTACGAGCAGTACTTC. The full variable domain, its missing parts supplied by reference TRBV5-1 and TRBJ2-7, is KAGVTQTPRYLIKTRGQQVTLSCSPISGHRSVSWYQQTPGQGLQFLFEYFSETQRNKGNFPGRFSGRQFSNSRSEMNVSTLELGDSALYLCASSLAGTSLYEQYFGPGTRLTVT.

CDR3 coding DNA: TGCAGTGCTCCCATCGCGGGGGGGGTAAGGAATGAGCAGTTCTTC. This codes for CSAPIAGGVRNEQFF. The chain links TRBV20-1 to TRBJ2-1, with TRBD2 identical over 9 bases. V lost 5 bases, J lost 7 bases, and 12 bases stayed unmatched. The CDR3 is made up of 15 amino acids. In germline, CDR1 is DFQATT, CDR2 SNEGSKA (reference sequence).

This clonotype was recorded a few times. The V and J genes are TRBV24-1 and TRBJ2-1; 10 bases match TRBD1. This CDR3 has 17 amino acids. J gave up 10 bases and V 5 bases, and 16 bases lay outside the gene matches. Germline CDR1 and CDR2: KGHDR and SFDVKD. In DNA, the CDR3 is TGTGCCACCAGTGGGGACAGGGGCGCAAATTCGCAATGGGAGCAGTTCTTC. Translating gives CATSGDRGANSQWEQFF.

Only a few counts were recorded for this clonotype. The gene calls are TRBV3-1 and TRBJ2-7; D might be TRBD1 or TRBD2, each matching 5 bases. Trimming removed 4 bases from V and 2 bases from J, with 18 bases in between. The CDR3 has 16 residues. Germline-derived CDR1 and CDR2 are LGHDT and YNNKEL (reference sequence). CDR3 DNA sequence: TGTGCCAGCAGCCGAGAGGGGACCCATATCCCCTACGAGCAGTACTTC. It encodes CASSREGTHIPYEQYF.

In this sample, this clonotype turned up many times. The rearrangement uses TRBV24-1 and TRBJ2-5; 10 nucleotides match TRBD1. The germline V gene encodes CDR1 KGHDR and CDR2 SFDVKD. CDR3 length: 16 residues. V was pared by 5 bases and J by 8 bases, with 13 bases of the junction left unmatched. CDR3: CATSATTGTGASTQYF. The CDR3 DNA sequence: TGTGCCACCAGTGCAACGACCGGGACAGGGGCTTCAACCCAGTACTTC.

This clonotype was seen many times. The genes are TRBV20-1 and TRBJ2-2; D not resolved. V dropped 0 bases and J dropped 9 bases, with 14 bases sitting between them. Looked up from germline, CDR1 is DFQATT and CDR2 is SNEGSKA (reference sequence). The CDR3 contains 14 residues. CDR3 nucleotide sequence: TGCAGTGCTAGAGACGTGATGGTTCGTCGGGAGCTGTTTTTT. This encodes CSARDVMVRRELFF.

The sample holds a few counts of this clonotype. The chain recombines TRBV5-1 with TRBJ2-6, with D unclear. The germline V gene encodes CDR1 SGHRS and CDR2 YFSETQ. Trimming removed 0 bases from V and 0 bases from J, with 4 bases in between. CDR3 length: 15 amino acids. The CDR3 loop is CASSLGDSGANVLTF. The CDR3 DNA follows: TGCGCCAGCAGCTTGGGCGACTCTGGGGCCAACGTCCTGACTTTC.

The rearrangement links TRBV7-2 to TRBJ2-7; tentatively, D is TRBD2 (6 bases). Germline CDR1 SGHTA, CDR2 FQGNSA. The V and J ends lost 1 base and 1 base respectively, with 11 bases between them. The CDR3 loop spans 15 amino acids. The CDR3 DNA reads as TGTGCCAGCAGCTTAGAATGGGCGGGGTCCTACGAGCAGTACTTC. It translates to CASSLEWAGSYEQYF.

In this sample, this clonotype turned up many times. The rearrangement links TRBV3-1 to TRBJ1-3; D perhaps matches TRBD1 (5 bases). V gave up 3 bases and J gave up 0 bases, with 15 bases separating them. The CDR3 runs 17 residues. CDR1 LGHDT and CDR2 YNNKEL come from the germline V gene (reference sequence). DNA of the CDR3: TGTGCCAGCAGCCAGGTTCCGGGACTGATCTCTGGAAACACCATATATTTT. Translated: CASSQVPGLISGNTIYF.

In this sample, this clonotype turned up many times. V is TRBV7-2 and J is TRBJ2-7, with TRBD1 matching 7 bases. Germline V lookup: CDR1 SGHTA, CDR2 FQGNSA. The CDR3 totals 17 residues. V lost 2 bases, J lost 2 bases, and 12 bases stayed unmatched. This CDR3 reads CASSLRAGGKGTYEQYF. In nucleotides, the CDR3 is TGTGCCAGCAGCTTAAGGGCAGGGGGTAAGGGAACCTACGAGCAGTACTTC.